The clone carrying this T cell receptor beta chain was seen only a few times. Its antigen is not known. TCRdb analysed the RT-PCR reads with MiXCR anew, one entry per CDR3 protein. The table shows around 520,000 distinct CDR3 sequences, with approximately 24% occurring only once. This entry is derived from a study of response to subunit inactivated influenza vaccine. Whole-study findings and limits: The authors suggested that few new T cells are recruited per seasonal influenza vaccination.

The input for sequencing was CD4+ T cells sorted from PBMCs, taken 5 to 6 days after vaccination. The TCR comes from a man aged 50-59 years who received an inactivated influenza vaccine.

CDR3 DNA: TGTGCCATCAGCGGGTCGTTACTAGCGGGAGGTAGGGGATACGAGCAGTACTTC. Translation: CAISGSLLAGGRGYEQYF. The genes are TRBV10-3 and TRBJ2-7; 12 nucleotides match TRBD2. Unmatched junction bases numbered 16, after V lost 6 bases and J lost 4 bases. This CDR3 has 18 amino acids. Looked up from germline, CDR1 is ENHRY and CDR2 is SYGVKD.